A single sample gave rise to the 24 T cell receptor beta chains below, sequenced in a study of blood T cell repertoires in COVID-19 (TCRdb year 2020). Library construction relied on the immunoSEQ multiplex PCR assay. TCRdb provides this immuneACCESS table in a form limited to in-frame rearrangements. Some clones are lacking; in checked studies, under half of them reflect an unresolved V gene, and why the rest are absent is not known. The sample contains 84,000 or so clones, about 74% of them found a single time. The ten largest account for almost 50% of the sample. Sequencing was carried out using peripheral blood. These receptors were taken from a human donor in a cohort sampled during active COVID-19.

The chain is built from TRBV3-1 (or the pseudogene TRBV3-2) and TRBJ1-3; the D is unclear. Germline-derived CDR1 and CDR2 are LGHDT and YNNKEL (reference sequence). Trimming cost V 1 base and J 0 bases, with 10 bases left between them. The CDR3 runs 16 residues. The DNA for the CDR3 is TGTGCCAGCAGCCAAGTACCGGGAGGCTCTGGAAACACCATATATTTT. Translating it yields CASSQVPGGSGNTIYF.

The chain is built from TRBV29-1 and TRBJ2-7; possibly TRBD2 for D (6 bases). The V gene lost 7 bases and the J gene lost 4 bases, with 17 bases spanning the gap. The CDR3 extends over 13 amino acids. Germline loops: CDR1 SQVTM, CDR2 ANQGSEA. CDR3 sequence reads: CSGLSGVGYEQYF. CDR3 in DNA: TGCAGCGGCCTTTCGGGGGTGGGGTACGAGCAGTACTTC.

CDR3 DNA: TGTGCCAGCAGACCCGGACAGGTGCGGCAGCCCCAGCATTTT. It yields the protein CASRPGQVRQPQHF. This rearrangement joins TRBV28 to TRBJ1-5; TRBD1 aligns across 7 bases. The ends lost 6 bases at V and 7 bases at J; junction bases unmatched: 9. This CDR3 contains 14 residues. CDR1 and CDR2 from the germline V gene are MDHEN and SYDVKM.

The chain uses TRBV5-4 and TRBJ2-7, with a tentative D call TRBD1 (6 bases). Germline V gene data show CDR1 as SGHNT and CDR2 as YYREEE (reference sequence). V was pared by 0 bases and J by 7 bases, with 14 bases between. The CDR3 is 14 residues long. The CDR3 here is CASSLVLGADEQYF. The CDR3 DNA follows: TGTGCCAGCAGCTTGGTTCTGGGGGCGGATGAGCAGTACTTC.

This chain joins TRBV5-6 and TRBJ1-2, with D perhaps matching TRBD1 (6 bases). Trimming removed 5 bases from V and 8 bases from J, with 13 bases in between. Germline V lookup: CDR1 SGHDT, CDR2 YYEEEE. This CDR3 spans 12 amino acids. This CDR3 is CASSEQGGGYTF. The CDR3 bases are TGTGCCAGCAGTGAACAGGGTGGGGGCTACACCTTC.

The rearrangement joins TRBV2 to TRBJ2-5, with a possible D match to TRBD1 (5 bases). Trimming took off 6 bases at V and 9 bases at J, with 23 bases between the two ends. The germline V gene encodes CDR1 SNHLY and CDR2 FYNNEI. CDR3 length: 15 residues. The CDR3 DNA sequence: TGTGCCAGCAGAGTAGACAGCCTTGGTGGAGTCCCCCAGTACTTC. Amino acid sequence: CASRVDSLGGVPQYF.

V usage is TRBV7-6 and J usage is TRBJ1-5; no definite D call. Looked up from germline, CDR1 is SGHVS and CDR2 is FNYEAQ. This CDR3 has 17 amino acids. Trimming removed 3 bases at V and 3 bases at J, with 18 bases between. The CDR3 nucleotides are TGTGCCAGCAGCTTTGGGAGGCTTGCGGGGTACAATCAGCCCCAGCATTTT. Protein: CASSFGRLAGYNQPQHF.

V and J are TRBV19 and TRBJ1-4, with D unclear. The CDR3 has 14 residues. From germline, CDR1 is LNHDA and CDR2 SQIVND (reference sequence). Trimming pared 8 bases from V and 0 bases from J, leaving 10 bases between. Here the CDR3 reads CASSWATTNEKLFF. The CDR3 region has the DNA TGTGCCAGTTCATGGGCCACAACTAATGAAAAACTGTTTTTT.

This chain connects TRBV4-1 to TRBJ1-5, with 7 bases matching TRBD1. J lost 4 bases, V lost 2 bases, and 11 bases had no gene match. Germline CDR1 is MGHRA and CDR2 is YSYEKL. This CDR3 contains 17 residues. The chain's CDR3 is CASSQIEGTAPNQPQHF. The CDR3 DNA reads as TGCGCCAGCAGCCAAATTGAAGGGACAGCCCCAAATCAGCCCCAGCATTTT.

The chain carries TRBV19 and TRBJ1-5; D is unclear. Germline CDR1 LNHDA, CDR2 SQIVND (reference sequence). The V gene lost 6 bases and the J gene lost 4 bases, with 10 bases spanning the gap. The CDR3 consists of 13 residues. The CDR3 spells CASRQTGNQPQHF. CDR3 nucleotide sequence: TGTGCCAGTAGACAAACGGGGAATCAGCCCCAGCATTTT.

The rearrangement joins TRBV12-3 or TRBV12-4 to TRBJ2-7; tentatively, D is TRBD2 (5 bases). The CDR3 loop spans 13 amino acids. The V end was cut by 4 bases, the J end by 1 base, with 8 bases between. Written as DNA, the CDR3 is TGTGCCAGCAGTTCCGGGGAATCCTACGAGCAGTACTTC. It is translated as CASSSGESYEQYF.

CDR3 nucleotides: TGTGCCAGCAGTTTTATGAGTCGGCAGTTCTTC. This translates into CASSFMSRQFF. V and J are TRBV28 and TRBJ2-1; unclear D gene. V lost 3 bases and J 12 bases, leaving 9 bases between the germline ends. The CDR3 is made up of 11 amino acids. Germline V gene sequence: CDR1 MDHEN, CDR2 SYDVKM.

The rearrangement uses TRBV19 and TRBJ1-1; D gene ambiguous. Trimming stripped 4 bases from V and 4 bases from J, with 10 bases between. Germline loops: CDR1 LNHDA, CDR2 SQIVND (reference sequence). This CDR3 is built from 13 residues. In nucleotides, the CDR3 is TGTGCCAGTAGTAGACAATGGGCCACTGAAGCTTTCTTT. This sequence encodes CASSRQWATEAFF.

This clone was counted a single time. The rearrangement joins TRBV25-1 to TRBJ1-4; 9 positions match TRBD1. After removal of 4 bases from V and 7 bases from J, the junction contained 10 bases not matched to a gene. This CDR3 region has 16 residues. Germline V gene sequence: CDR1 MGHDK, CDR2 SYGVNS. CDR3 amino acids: CASSALTGGVGEKLFF. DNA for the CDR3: TGTGCCAGCAGTGCCCTAACAGGGGGCGTCGGTGAAAAACTGTTTTTT.

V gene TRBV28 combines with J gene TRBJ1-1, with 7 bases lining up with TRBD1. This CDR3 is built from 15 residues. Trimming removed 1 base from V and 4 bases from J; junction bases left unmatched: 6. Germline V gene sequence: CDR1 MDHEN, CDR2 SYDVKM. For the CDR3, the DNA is TGTGCCAGCAGTTTATCGGAGGGGGCGCGCACTGAAGCTTTCTTT. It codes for CASSLSEGARTEAFF.

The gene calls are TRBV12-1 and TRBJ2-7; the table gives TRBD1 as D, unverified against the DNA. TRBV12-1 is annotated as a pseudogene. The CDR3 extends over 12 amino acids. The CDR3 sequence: CASSLQMYEQYF. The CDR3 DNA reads TGTGCCAGCAGCCTTCAGATGTACGAGCAGTACTTC.

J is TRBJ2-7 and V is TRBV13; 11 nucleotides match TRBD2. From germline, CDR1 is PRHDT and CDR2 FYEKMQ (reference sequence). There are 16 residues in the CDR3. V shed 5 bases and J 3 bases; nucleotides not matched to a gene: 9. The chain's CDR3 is CASSRAPGTSGYEQYF. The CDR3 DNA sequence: TGTGCCAGCAGCCGGGCTCCTGGGACTAGCGGCTACGAGCAGTACTTC.

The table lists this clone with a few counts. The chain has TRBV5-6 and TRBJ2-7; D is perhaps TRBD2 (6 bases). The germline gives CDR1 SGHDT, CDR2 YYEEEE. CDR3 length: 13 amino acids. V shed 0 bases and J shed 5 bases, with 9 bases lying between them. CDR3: CASSLGLGNEQYF. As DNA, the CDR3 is TGTGCCAGCAGCTTGGGACTAGGAAACGAGCAGTACTTC.

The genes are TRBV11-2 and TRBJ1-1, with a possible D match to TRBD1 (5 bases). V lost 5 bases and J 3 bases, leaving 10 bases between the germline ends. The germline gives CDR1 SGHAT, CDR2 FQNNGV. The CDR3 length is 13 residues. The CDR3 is CASSPGLYTEAFF. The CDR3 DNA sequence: TGTGCCAGCAGCCCAGGGTTGTACACTGAAGCTTTCTTT.

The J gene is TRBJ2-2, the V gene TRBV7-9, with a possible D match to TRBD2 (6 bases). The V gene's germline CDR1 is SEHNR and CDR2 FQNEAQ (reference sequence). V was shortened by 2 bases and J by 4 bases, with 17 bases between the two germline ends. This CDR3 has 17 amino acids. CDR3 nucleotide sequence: TGTGCCAGCAGCTTACCCCCCCATTGGGGAGGCACCGGGGAGCTGTTTTTT. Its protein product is CASSLPPHWGGTGELFF. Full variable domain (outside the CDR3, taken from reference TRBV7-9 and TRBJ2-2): DTGVSQNPRHKITKRGQNVTFRCDPISEHNRLYWYRQTLGQGPEFLTYFQNEAQLEKSRLLSDRFSAERPKGSFSTLEIQRTEQGDSAMYLCASSLPPHWGGTGELFFGEGSRLTVL.

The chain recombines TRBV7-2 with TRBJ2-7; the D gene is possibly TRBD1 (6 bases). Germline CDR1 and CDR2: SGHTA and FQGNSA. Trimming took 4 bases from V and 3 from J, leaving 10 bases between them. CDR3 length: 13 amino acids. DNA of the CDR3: TGTGCCAGCAGCTCCGGACAGAGCTACGAGCAGTACTTC. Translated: CASSSGQSYEQYF.

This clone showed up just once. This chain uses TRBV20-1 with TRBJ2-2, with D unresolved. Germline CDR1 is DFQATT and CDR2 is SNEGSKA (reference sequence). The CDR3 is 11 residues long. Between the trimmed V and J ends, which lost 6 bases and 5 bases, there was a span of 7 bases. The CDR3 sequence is CSASPTGELFF. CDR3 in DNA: TGCAGTGCCTCCCCTACCGGGGAGCTGTTTTTT.

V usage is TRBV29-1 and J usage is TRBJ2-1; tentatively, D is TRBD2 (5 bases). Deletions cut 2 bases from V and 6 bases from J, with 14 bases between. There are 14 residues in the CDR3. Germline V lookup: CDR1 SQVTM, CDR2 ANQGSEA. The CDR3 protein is CSVELRLASNEQFF. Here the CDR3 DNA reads TGCAGCGTTGAATTGCGGCTAGCCTCCAATGAGCAGTTCTTC.

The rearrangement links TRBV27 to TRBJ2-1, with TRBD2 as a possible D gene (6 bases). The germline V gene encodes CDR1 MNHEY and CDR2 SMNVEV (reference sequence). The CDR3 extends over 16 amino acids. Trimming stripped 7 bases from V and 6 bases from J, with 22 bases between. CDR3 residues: CASTLGTPYTLNEQFF. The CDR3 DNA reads TGTGCCAGCACCCTCGGGACTCCCTATACCCTCAATGAGCAGTTCTTC.